Listed below are T cell receptor beta chains from one sample, sequenced in a study of OX40 agonist ivuxolimab in advanced cancers. Clones were read by immunoSEQ multiplex PCR, and TCRdb kept only the in-frame ones, dropping some. The data show 19,000 or so clones, approximately 83% seen once. The source was CD4+ or CD8+ T cells sorted from blood, collected in a trial of the OX40 agonist ivuxolimab. These receptors all come from an adult with an advanced solid tumor such as melanoma, head and neck, liver or kidney cancer. Both conserved end residues are trimmed from each CDR3. Each record gives: V gene, D gene, CDR3 protein. D genes are given only for firm matches.

TRBV6-4	TRBD2	ASSDSSGGLNEQF
TRBV28	.	ASRPRWTNYGYT
TRBV7-9	.	ASSSFGSTYEQY
TRBV6-6	.	ASSYSSTDGELF
TRBV11-2	.	ASSLGGVVDTQY
TRBV7-9	.	ASSSSSYQETQY
TRBV19	TRBD2	ASSRTSGGFNEQY
TRBV7-8	.	ASSGGGGGNYEQY
TRBV28	.	ASGDLRIWDSGANVLT
TRBV6-5	.	ASSEQGKETQY
TRBV6-6	.	ASSTSWAEGYT
TRBV7-9	.	ASSTIASYTDTQY
TRBV6-1	.	ASSLSGNEQF
TRBV7-8	.	ASSLGTGNTGELF